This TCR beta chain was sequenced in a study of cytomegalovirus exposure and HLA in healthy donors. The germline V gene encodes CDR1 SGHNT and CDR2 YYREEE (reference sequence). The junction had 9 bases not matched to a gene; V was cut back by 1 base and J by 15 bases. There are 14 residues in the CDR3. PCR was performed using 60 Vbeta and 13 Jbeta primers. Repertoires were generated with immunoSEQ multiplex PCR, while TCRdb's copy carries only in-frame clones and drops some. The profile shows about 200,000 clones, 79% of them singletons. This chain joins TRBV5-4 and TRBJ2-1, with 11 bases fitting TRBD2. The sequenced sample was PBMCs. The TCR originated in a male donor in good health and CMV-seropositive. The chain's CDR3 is CASSLLLAGGRRFF. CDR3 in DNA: TGTGCCAGCAGCTTGTTGCTAGCGGGAGGAAGGCGGTTCTTC.